The 14 T cell receptor beta chains presented below share a single source sample, sequenced in a study of T cell responses to AZD1222 COVID-19 vaccine. Profiling relied on immunoSEQ multiplex PCR, and the TCRdb table lists in-frame clones only, not all of them. This table holds roughly 81,000 clones, roughly 85% found once. The source was peripheral blood, collected on day 0 of AZD1222 vaccination. The source is an adult in good health.

The chain recombines TRBV4-1 with TRBJ1-5; D ambiguous. Trimming took off 0 bases at V and 2 bases at J, with 8 bases between the two ends. The CDR3 contains 15 residues. CDR1 MGHRA and CDR2 YSYEKL come from the germline V gene. CDR3 bases: TGCGCCAGCAGCCAAGAGGGGTTTGGCAATCAGCCCCAGCATTTT. Translated, it gives CASSQEGFGNQPQHF.

This sequence joins TRBV7-9 and TRBJ1-1; D is undetermined. There are 13 residues in the CDR3. The germline V and J ends were trimmed by 3 bases and 1 base, with 6 bases remaining between them. In germline, CDR1 is SEHNR, CDR2 FQNEAQ (reference sequence). The CDR3 loop reads CASSFQQNTEAFF. The CDR3 DNA sequence: TGTGCCAGCAGCTTTCAGCAGAACACTGAAGCTTTCTTT.

In regard to this clone: The sample holds other DNA sequences that translate to the same CDR3. The chain links TRBV30 to TRBJ1-2, with 7 bases that match TRBD1. V lost 4 bases, J lost 4 bases, and 3 bases stayed unmatched. Per germline, CDR1 GTSNPN and CDR2 SVGIG (reference sequence). The CDR3 contains 12 residues. CDR3 bases: TGTGCCTGGACAGGGGGGGGCTATGGCTACACCTTC. Translated, it gives CAWTGGGYGYTF. The complete variable domain, with remaining parts taken from reference TRBV30 and TRBJ1-2, reads SQTIHQWPATLVQPVGSPLSLECTVEGTSNPNLYWYRQAAGRGLQLLFYSVGIGQISSEVPQNLSASRPQDRQFILSSKKLLLSDSGFYLCAWTGGGYGYTFGSGTRLTVV.

The genes are TRBV7-9 and TRBJ2-7; 8 bases map to TRBD1. V was pared by 5 bases and J by 7 bases, with 13 bases of the junction left unmatched. Germline CDR1 is SEHNR and CDR2 is FQNEAQ (reference sequence). This CDR3 is 15 amino acids long. The CDR3 loop reads CASSPGTGGTGEQYF. CDR3 DNA sequence: TGTGCCAGCAGCCCAGGGACAGGCGGTACTGGTGAGCAGTACTTC.

The rearrangement uses TRBV19 and TRBJ2-7, with D unresolved. Germline CDR1 and CDR2: LNHDA and SQIVND (reference sequence). V was cut by 3 bases and J by 7 bases, with 10 bases left in between. The length of the CDR3 is 12 residues. CDR3 in amino acids: CASSIRSGEQYF. CDR3 nucleotide sequence: TGTGCCAGTAGTATTAGGTCAGGAGAGCAGTACTTC.

This clone is a singleton in its sample. V usage is TRBV28 and J usage is TRBJ2-1; D is perhaps TRBD1 (6 bases). Trimming cost V 5 bases and J 7 bases, with 18 bases left between them. The CDR3 is made up of 15 amino acids. Germline V gene lookup returns CDR1 MDHEN and CDR2 SYDVKM. The DNA for the CDR3 is TGTGCCAGCAGTCTTCTCGGGGACATTCAGAATGAGCAGTTCTTC. Translated, it gives CASSLLGDIQNEQFF.

The CDR3 here is CASRSPFAGLRETQYF. CDR3 nucleotides: TGTGCCAGCAGGTCCCCCTTTGCGGGCTTAAGGGAGACCCAGTACTTC. The V gene is TRBV11-2, the J gene TRBJ2-5, with a weak D call TRBD2 (5 bases). Deletions cut 6 bases from V and 5 bases from J, with 22 bases between. The germline gives CDR1 SGHAT, CDR2 FQNNGV. The CDR3 runs 16 residues.

The chain couples TRBV18 to TRBJ2-3; D might be TRBD1 or TRBD2, each matching 5 bases. The CDR3 spans 17 residues. Germline V gene lookup returns CDR1 KGHSH and CDR2 LQKENI. V was shortened by 2 bases and J by 3 bases, with 18 bases between the two germline ends. DNA of the CDR3: TGTGCCAGCTCACCAATCCTCCCTGGGGACGGGACAGATACGCAGTATTTT. Residues: CASSPILPGDGTDTQYF.

The chain joins TRBV28 to TRBJ1-2; possible D gene TRBD1, 6 bases. The CDR3 has 14 residues. Trimming pared 3 bases from V and 2 bases from J, leaving 10 bases between. Germline CDR1 is MDHEN and CDR2 is SYDVKM. In DNA, the CDR3 is TGTGCCAGCAGTTTTTACAGGGAGAACTATGGCTACACCTTC. It codes for CASSFYRENYGYTF.

V usage is TRBV2 and J usage is TRBJ2-1, with D hard to call. V shed 6 bases and J shed 7 bases, with 10 bases lying between them. From germline, CDR1 is SNHLY and CDR2 FYNNEI. This CDR3 is built from 12 residues. The CDR3 reads CASREQTNEQFF. CDR3 sequence (DNA): TGTGCCAGCAGGGAACAAACGAATGAGCAGTTCTTC.

The J gene is TRBJ1-2, the V gene TRBV14; 12 nucleotides align to TRBD1. The CDR3 has 19 residues. Trimming removed 4 bases from V and 4 bases from J; junction bases left unmatched: 16. Germline V gene data show CDR1 as SGHDN and CDR2 as FVKESK. The CDR3: CASSRRLGGPGQGAYGYTF. CDR3 coding DNA: TGTGCCAGCAGCCGCCGATTGGGGGGACCGGGACAGGGGGCCTATGGCTACACCTTC.

This chain uses TRBV7-3 with TRBJ2-2; D gene ambiguous. The CDR3 runs to 14 residues. CDR1 is SGHTA and CDR2 is FQGTGA in the germline V gene. V was cut by 5 bases and J by 3 bases, with 10 bases left in between. The CDR3 coding sequence is TGTGCCAGCAGCCAAAATGTGGACACCGGGGAGCTGTTTTTT. Translation: CASSQNVDTGELFF.

The chain couples TRBV4-1 to TRBJ2-1; 8 bases line up with TRBD2. V was pared by 1 base and J by 0 bases, with 8 bases of the junction left unmatched. Germline-derived CDR1 and CDR2 are MGHRA and YSYEKL. The CDR3 is 18 residues long. In nucleotides, the CDR3 is TGCGCCAGCAGCCAAGTGTGGGGGAGCGGGAGCTCCTACAATGAGCAGTTCTTC. Protein sequence: CASSQVWGSGSSYNEQFF.

The chain carries TRBV7-8 and TRBJ2-3; D might be TRBD2 (6 bases). Trimming cost V 3 bases and J 3 bases, with 10 bases left between them. The CDR3 totals 14 residues. The germline CDR1 and CDR2 sequences are SGHVS and FQNEAQ. CDR3 in amino acids: CASSFSRETDTQYF. CDR3 nucleotides: TGTGCCAGCAGCTTTTCCCGGGAGACAGATACGCAGTATTTT. Variable domain in full (rest from reference TRBV7-8 and TRBJ2-3): GAGVSQSPRYKVAKRGQDVALRCDPISGHVSLFWYQQALGQGPEFLTYFQNEAQLDKSGLPSDRFFAERPEGSVSTLKIQRTQQEDSAVYLCASSFSRETDTQYFGPGTRLTVL.